Listed below are T cell receptor beta chains from one sample, sequenced in a study of blood T cells in healthy people across ages. Using its own MiXCR run on the 5' RACE reads, TCRdb lists one record per CDR3 protein. The data contain around 400,000 distinct CDR3 sequences, approximately 52% of them singletons. Sequencing was performed on blood. The receptor set was obtained from a man aged 60 to 75 in good health. The conserved cysteine and the conserved F or W are not part of the CDR3 here.

length	V	J	CDR3
12	TRBV10-2	TRBJ2-7	ASRIQGGVYEQY
15	TRBV6-1	-	ASRPMLGQGRKETQY
12	TRBV24-1	TRBJ2-1	ATSDVLGGNEQF
13	TRBV7-2	TRBJ2-7	ASSYRLAGGDEQY
15	TRBV6-6	TRBJ2-1	ASSRPPGLAGRDEQF
14	TRBV10-3	TRBJ2-5	ASLAGGTTLQETQY
10	TRBV20-1	TRBJ1-5	SARGGVQPQH
11	TRBV20-1	TRBJ2-1	SAGAGSGNEQF
12	TRBV10-3	TRBJ2-5	AISGGRGEETQY
11	TRBV7-2	TRBJ2-7	ASSVGGQGSQY
12	TRBV20-1	TRBJ2-5	SARPRDRGETQY
10	TRBV28	TRBJ1-2	ASEDRGYGYT
11	TRBV4-3	TRBJ2-3	ASSQEGADTQY
12	TRBV3-1	-	ASSLGQGASEQY
19	TRBV20-1	TRBJ2-1	SAHPTASGKPFLTSYNEQF
10	TRBV29-1	TRBJ2-5	SVERGRETQY
14	TRBV4-2	TRBJ2-1	ASSQDRASGSYEQF
12	TRBV12-3/TRBV12-4	TRBJ2-4	ASSNRDRGNIQY
11	TRBV2	TRBJ1-2	ASSEVQGYGYT
11	TRBV20-1	TRBJ2-7	SAPRTATYEQY
12	TRBV6-2/TRBV6-3	TRBJ1-1	ASSTTAMNTEAF
10	TRBV29-1	TRBJ1-2	SVQDRGNGYT